The T cell receptor beta chain described here comes from a study of T cells in Graves' hyperthyroidism and ophthalmopathy (dated by TCRdb to between 2018 and 2020). For context, the study as a whole: Peripheral blood samples were taken at the time of initial diagnosis, prior to any treatment. To identify distinguishing TCR V-J signatures, a discovery cohort of some 99 patients was used, comprising some 43 with Graves' ophthalmopathy and roughly 60 with stable Graves' hyperthyroidism. Whether ophthalmopathy could be predicted prospectively was tested in an independent validation cohort made up of about 20 hyperthyroidism patients plus 17 patients who later progressed to ophthalmopathy. The roughly 100 discovery patients were randomly split 7:3 into training and test sets. In addition, the study compared T-cell repertoires in thyroid tissue and in blood from 6 or 7 Graves' hyperthyroidism patients. Following sampling, methimazole starting at 30 mg daily was given to hyperthyroidism patients, and high-dose intravenous methylprednisolone was given to ophthalmopathy patients. The paper reports TCR Vbeta CDR3 sequencing of approximately 130 peripheral blood samples: approximately 43 ophthalmopathy, 75 to 80 hyperthyroidism and approximately 17 progressor patients.

The TCR beta CDR3 regions were amplified from RNA transcripts. The first round of RT-PCR for the TCR CDR3 was performed with the HTBI primer set and the Qiagen OneStep RT-PCR kit. Libraries were constructed in a second round of multiplex PCR, after which size selection and purification were performed. The libraries were sequenced on an Illumina HiSeq2000 using paired-end 100 bp reads. The authors processed their data as follows. SOAPnuke was used to process the raw data, removing reads that contained adapters or uncalled bases, had a mean Phred below 15, or lacked an exact match to the constant primer or identifier. High-quality paired reads were merged using COPE v1.2.5, and each unique nucleotide sequence was defined as a clonotype. MiTCR v1.1 was used to align clonotypes to the IMGT TRBV, TRBD and TRBJ reference segments. Analysis was restricted to V-J combinations with a frequency above 0.0001, which covered over 98% of repertoires. The TCS score was defined as F50 (clonal expansion) divided by E x V (chaos), with BLOSUM62-based TCRdist calculated between CDR3 peptides within each V-J. Welch's t-statistics and random forest reduced fewer than 550 V-J features to 10 to 15, which were used in a naive Bayes classifier (R e1071). The Morisita-Horn index was used to measure how similar the thyroid and blood repertoires were. Using fastp trimming at Q25 and MiXCR clonotype assembly, TCRdb reanalyzed the public sequencing data and kept in-frame beta chains. Merged by CDR3 protein, the rows form single entries marked with the most common genes and DNA. TCRdb assigned the V and J calls; the authors' analysis was not used. In this sample the table shows around 800,000 distinct CDR3 sequences, about 38% of which occur a single time. The ten largest clones represent over 8% of the sample.

The full study reports these points: No statistical method was used to set the sample size in advance, and investigators knew the group allocation. During validation, the model predicted progression to ophthalmopathy a median of around 6 months ahead of onset, with more than 60% sensitivity and 72.22% specificity. Most expanded thyroid clonotypes (frequency above 0.001) were also detected in blood, suggesting blood repertoires may reflect thyroid immune responses. In cross-validation, a model built on a 13 V-J signature told ophthalmopathy apart from stable hyperthyroidism with about 90% sensitivity and approximately 81% specificity, and in testing the same model reached 80%/75%.

Reading from cysteine to phenylalanine, the CDR3 counts 13 amino acids. Solely the CDR3 DNA is kept, with 39 bases framed from the first base. CDR1 is given as DFQATT and CDR2 as SNEGSKA, both from the germline V gene (reference sequence). Trimming takes 4 bases off V and 6 bases off J; junction bases not matched to a gene: 8. Stable Graves' hyperthyroidism was defined as no progression to ophthalmopathy during 18 months of follow-up. Hyperthyroidism patients were newly diagnosed, had a disease duration of under 2 months, and were aged 18 to 65 years. The study excluded patients with uncontrolled infections, other autoimmune diseases, pregnancy or lactation. Clinical symptoms, serum thyroxine and TRAb, thyroid ultrasound, and orbital computed tomography formed the basis for the diagnoses. Ficoll-Paque density gradient centrifugation was used to isolate PBMCs from around 10 ml of fresh peripheral blood. Total RNA was extracted with Trizol reagent, and quality was checked on an Agilent 2100 Bioanalyzer.

With regard to this clonotype: The target of this receptor is not known. No base qualities exist here, and no much larger clone lies one base off it.

Sequenced material: blood. The sequence came from a young man with Graves' hyperthyroidism. The sequence joins TRBV20-1 to TRBJ2-7; 8 central bases correspond to TRBD1. The DNA sequence is given as TGCAGTGCTAAAATACAGGGGGGTGTCGAGCAGTACTTC. Its translation is CSAKIQGGVEQYF.